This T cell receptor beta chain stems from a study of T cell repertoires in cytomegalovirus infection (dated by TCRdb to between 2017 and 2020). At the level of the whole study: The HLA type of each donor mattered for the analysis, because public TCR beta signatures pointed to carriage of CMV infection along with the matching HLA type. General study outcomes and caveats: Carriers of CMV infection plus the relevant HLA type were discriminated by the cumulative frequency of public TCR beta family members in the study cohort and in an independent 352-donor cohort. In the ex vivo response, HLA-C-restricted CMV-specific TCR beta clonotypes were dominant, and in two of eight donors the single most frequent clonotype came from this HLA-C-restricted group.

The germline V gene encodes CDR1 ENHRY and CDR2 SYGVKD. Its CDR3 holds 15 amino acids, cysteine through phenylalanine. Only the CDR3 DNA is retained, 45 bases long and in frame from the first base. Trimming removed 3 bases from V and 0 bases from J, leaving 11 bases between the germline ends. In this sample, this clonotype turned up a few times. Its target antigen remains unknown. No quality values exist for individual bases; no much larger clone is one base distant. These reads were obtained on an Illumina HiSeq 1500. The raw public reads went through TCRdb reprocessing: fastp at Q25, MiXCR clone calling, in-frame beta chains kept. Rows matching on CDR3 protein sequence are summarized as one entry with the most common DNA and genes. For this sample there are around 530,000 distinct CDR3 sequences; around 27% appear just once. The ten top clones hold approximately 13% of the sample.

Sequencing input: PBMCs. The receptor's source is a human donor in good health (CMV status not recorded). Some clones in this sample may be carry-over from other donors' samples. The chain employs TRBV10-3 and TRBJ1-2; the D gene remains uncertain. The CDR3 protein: CAISDDSISNYGYTF. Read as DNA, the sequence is TGTGCCATCAGTGACGACTCTATTTCTAACTATGGCTACACCTTC.